Listed below are T cell receptor beta chains from one sample, sequenced in a study of PD-1 blockade in mismatch repair-deficient tumors. Libraries were prepared by immunoSEQ multiplex PCR; TCRdb keeps only in-frame clonotypes and omits some of them. The sample includes about 130,000 clones, roughly 90% of them seen just once. The sample was peripheral blood, taken almost 74 weeks after starting pembrolizumab. The receptors were gathered from an adult with mismatch repair-deficient cancer. The CDR3 runs from the conserved cysteine through the conserved F or W. The order of the fields is D gene, J gene, clone size, V gene, CDR3 DNA, CDR3 protein. The D gene is left open where the match is weak. Only part of the rows carry a size: once, few, many, or a class if the clone is expanded.

D gene: -; J gene: TRBJ2-7; clone size: few; V gene: TRBV30; CDR3 DNA: TGTGCCTGGAGTGGGGTCTCCTACGAGCAGTACTTC; CDR3 protein: CAWSGVSYEQYF
D gene: -; J gene: TRBJ2-1; clone size: -; V gene: TRBV11-2; CDR3 DNA: TGTGCCAGCAGCAAAGGGAGCGGGTTGCTTACCATGGACAATGAGCAGTTCTTC; CDR3 protein: CASSKGSGLLTMDNEQFF
D gene: -; J gene: TRBJ2-3; clone size: -; V gene: TRBV5-1; CDR3 DNA: TGCGCCAGCAGCCTCGGGGGCACAGATACGCAGTATTTT; CDR3 protein: CASSLGGTDTQYF
D gene: TRBD1; J gene: TRBJ1-2; clone size: once; V gene: TRBV28; CDR3 DNA: TGTGCCAGCAGTTCAGGGGGCGCGCGAGGTGGCTACACCTTC; CDR3 protein: CASSSGGARGGYTF
D gene: TRBD2; J gene: TRBJ2-3; clone size: -; V gene: TRBV11-3; CDR3 DNA: TGTGCCAGCAGCCTAACTAGCGGGAGGGTTTGGGTCTCAGATACGCAGTATTTT; CDR3 protein: CASSLTSGRVWVSDTQYF
D gene: TRBD1; J gene: TRBJ2-1; clone size: -; V gene: TRBV30; CDR3 DNA: TGTGCCTGGAGTGTAGGGGGCGGCGGGGAGCAGTTCTTC; CDR3 protein: CAWSVGGGGEQFF
D gene: TRBD1; J gene: TRBJ1-5; clone size: few; V gene: TRBV19; CDR3 DNA: TGTGCCAGTAGTCTTCGACAGGGGATTGTCAATCAGCCCCAGCATTTT; CDR3 protein: CASSLRQGIVNQPQHF
D gene: TRBD1; J gene: TRBJ2-7; clone size: -; V gene: TRBV27; CDR3 DNA: TGTGCCAGCAGTTCCCGACAGGGTCGGAACGAGCAGTACTTC; CDR3 protein: CASSSRQGRNEQYF
D gene: -; J gene: TRBJ1-2; clone size: once; V gene: TRBV29-1; CDR3 DNA: TGCAGCGGCCTCGGAGGGGTTGACTATGGCTACACCTTC; CDR3 protein: CSGLGGVDYGYTF
D gene: -; J gene: TRBJ2-1; clone size: once; V gene: TRBV6-5; CDR3 DNA: TGTGCCAGCAGGACCGGGGGTTCGGAAATCGATGAGCAGTTCTTC; CDR3 protein: CASRTGGSEIDEQFF
D gene: TRBD1; J gene: TRBJ2-7; clone size: -; V gene: TRBV15; CDR3 DNA: TGTGCCACCAGCAGAGTGGACAGGGTGTACGAGCAGTACTTC; CDR3 protein: CATSRVDRVYEQYF
D gene: -; J gene: TRBJ2-1; clone size: -; V gene: TRBV29-1; CDR3 DNA: TGCAGCGTTGAATCGCGGGCCTACAATGAGCAGTTCTTC; CDR3 protein: CSVESRAYNEQFF
D gene: TRBD2; J gene: TRBJ2-5; clone size: -; V gene: TRBV14; CDR3 DNA: TGTGCCAGCAGCCAGCGCCCCCGACTAGCGGGAGCGAGGCGTAAAGAGACCCAGTACTTC; CDR3 protein: CASSQRPRLAGARRKETQYF
D gene: -; J gene: TRBJ1-1; clone size: -; V gene: TRBV6-5; CDR3 DNA: TGTGCCAGCCGCTCCGGGGGGATGAACACTGAAGCTTTCTTT; CDR3 protein: CASRSGGMNTEAFF
D gene: -; J gene: TRBJ1-4; clone size: -; V gene: TRBV27; CDR3 DNA: TGTGCCAGCAGCTGGACAGCTATGAATGAAAAACTGTTTTTT; CDR3 protein: CASSWTAMNEKLFF
D gene: -; J gene: TRBJ1-4; clone size: -; V gene: TRBV6-1; CDR3 DNA: TGTGCCAGCAGTTTGTTCAGGGAAGGAGGAAAAAAACTGTTTTTT; CDR3 protein: CASSLFREGGKKLFF
D gene: TRBD2; J gene: TRBJ2-1; clone size: -; V gene: TRBV29-1; CDR3 DNA: TGCAGCGTTGCGGGACTAGACTCCTACAATGAGCAGTTCTTC; CDR3 protein: CSVAGLDSYNEQFF
D gene: -; J gene: TRBJ2-1; clone size: -; V gene: TRBV6-1; CDR3 DNA: TGTGCCAGCAGTGAACCAGGGGTGGTCGCCTACAATGAGCAGTTCTTC; CDR3 protein: CASSEPGVVAYNEQFF
D gene: -; J gene: TRBJ1-5; clone size: -; V gene: TRBV27; CDR3 DNA: TGTGCCAGCAGTTGGTGGGGGAGTTCGGATCAGCCCCAGCATTTT; CDR3 protein: CASSWWGSSDQPQHF
D gene: -; J gene: TRBJ1-5; clone size: -; V gene: TRBV5-4; CDR3 DNA: TGTGCCAGCCCCAAACGTCCTGAACACAGTTCAAATCAGCCCCAGCATTTT; CDR3 protein: CASPKRPEHSSNQPQHF
D gene: -; J gene: TRBJ1-4; clone size: -; V gene: TRBV10-3; CDR3 DNA: TGTGCCACAGGACGGGAAGGTGCAACTAATGAAAAACTGTTTTTT; CDR3 protein: CATGREGATNEKLFF
D gene: -; J gene: TRBJ2-5; clone size: -; V gene: TRBV2; CDR3 DNA: TGTGCCAGCAGTGAGGAGGAACCTGAGACCCAGTACTTC; CDR3 protein: CASSEEEPETQYF
D gene: -; J gene: TRBJ2-3; clone size: -; V gene: TRBV9; CDR3 DNA: TGTGCCAGCAGCGTAGGGGCTAGCCCCACAGATACGCAGTATTTT; CDR3 protein: CASSVGASPTDTQYF
D gene: TRBD2; J gene: TRBJ2-1; clone size: -; V gene: TRBV7-2; CDR3 DNA: TGTGCCAGCAGCCCTGCTAGCGGGAGGGGGGACAATGAGCAGTTCTTC; CDR3 protein: CASSPASGRGDNEQFF
D gene: -; J gene: TRBJ2-3; clone size: -; V gene: TRBV28; CDR3 DNA: TGTGCCAGCAGTTTTGAGGTAAAGAGCACAGATACGCAGTATTTT; CDR3 protein: CASSFEVKSTDTQYF
D gene: -; J gene: TRBJ1-5; clone size: -; V gene: TRBV25-1; CDR3 DNA: TGTGCCAGCAGGGGGTATGGCAATCAGCCCCAGCATTTT; CDR3 protein: CASRGYGNQPQHF
D gene: TRBD2; J gene: TRBJ2-3; clone size: -; V gene: TRBV7-6; CDR3 DNA: TGTGCCAGCAGCCCCTCTCCGGGACTAGCGGATACGCAGTATTTT; CDR3 protein: CASSPSPGLADTQYF
D gene: -; J gene: TRBJ1-2; clone size: -; V gene: TRBV19; CDR3 DNA: TGTGCCAGTAGTACACACGGGGGGCCTGAATCTGGCTACACCTTC; CDR3 protein: CASSTHGGPESGYTF
D gene: -; J gene: TRBJ2-7; clone size: -; V gene: TRBV19; CDR3 DNA: TGTGCCAGTAGTATAGAGGGTCGGGAGCAGTACTTC; CDR3 protein: CASSIEGREQYF
D gene: TRBD2; J gene: TRBJ2-7; clone size: -; V gene: TRBV12-5; CDR3 DNA: TGTGCTAGTGGTTTGGCACCCACTAGCGGGAGGTTCTCCTACGAGCAGTACTTC; CDR3 protein: CASGLAPTSGRFSYEQYF
D gene: -; J gene: TRBJ2-1; clone size: -; V gene: TRBV10-2; CDR3 DNA: TGCGCCAGCAGTGAATGGCAGGTTTACAATGAGCAGTTCTTC; CDR3 protein: CASSEWQVYNEQFF
D gene: TRBD1; J gene: TRBJ2-6; clone size: -; V gene: TRBV7-9; CDR3 DNA: TGTGCCAGCAGCTCGTCGGACAGGGGGTCTGGGGCCAACGTCCTGACTTTC; CDR3 protein: CASSSSDRGSGANVLTF
D gene: -; J gene: TRBJ2-7; clone size: few; V gene: TRBV7-2; CDR3 DNA: TGTGCCAGCAGCTTAGACGAGCAGTACTTC; CDR3 protein: CASSLDEQYF
D gene: -; J gene: TRBJ2-2; clone size: once; V gene: TRBV9; CDR3 DNA: TGTGCCAGCAGCCTAAGTCTCTTGGGCTTATCCACCGGGGAGCTGTTTTTT; CDR3 protein: CASSLSLLGLSTGELFF
D gene: -; J gene: TRBJ2-5; clone size: -; V gene: TRBV5-6; CDR3 DNA: TGTGCCAGCAGCTTGAAACAGGTCGAGATCCAGTACTTC; CDR3 protein: CASSLKQVEIQYF
D gene: -; J gene: TRBJ1-5; clone size: -; V gene: TRBV19; CDR3 DNA: TGTGCCAGTAGTATGGGATTTGGGTGGGGGCTTCGAAGCAATCAGCCCCAGCATTTT; CDR3 protein: CASSMGFGWGLRSNQPQHF
D gene: -; J gene: TRBJ2-7; clone size: -; V gene: TRBV11-2; CDR3 DNA: TGTGCCACACATCCAGGGCCTCCCTACGAGCAGTACTTC; CDR3 protein: CATHPGPPYEQYF
D gene: TRBD2; J gene: TRBJ2-1; clone size: -; V gene: TRBV29-1; CDR3 DNA: TGCAGCGGGACTAGCCCCTACAATGAGCAGTTCTTC; CDR3 protein: CSGTSPYNEQFF
D gene: TRBD1; J gene: TRBJ2-1; clone size: -; V gene: TRBV7-3; CDR3 DNA: TGTGCCAGCAGCTTAACGGAACAGGGGAGTGGCGACAATGAGCAGTTCTTC; CDR3 protein: CASSLTEQGSGDNEQFF
D gene: TRBD1; J gene: TRBJ1-4; clone size: -; V gene: TRBV9; CDR3 DNA: TGTGCCAGCAGCGCCTCAGGGGGGTTAGGTGAAAAACTGTTTTTT; CDR3 protein: CASSASGGLGEKLFF
D gene: TRBD1; J gene: TRBJ2-7; clone size: -; V gene: TRBV18; CDR3 DNA: TGTGCCAGCTCACCGGGACAGGGGACCGAGCAGTACTTC; CDR3 protein: CASSPGQGTEQYF
D gene: -; J gene: TRBJ1-5; clone size: -; V gene: TRBV21-1; CDR3 DNA: TGTGCCAGCAGCAAAGAACATAGTGAGGGCAATCAGCCCCAGCATTTT; CDR3 protein: CASSKEHSEGNQPQHF
D gene: TRBD2; J gene: TRBJ2-7; clone size: -; V gene: TRBV28; CDR3 DNA: TGTGCCAGCAGTTTAGAAACGGGACTAGCAAGGTACGAGCAGTACTTC; CDR3 protein: CASSLETGLARYEQYF
D gene: TRBD1; J gene: TRBJ1-3; clone size: once; V gene: TRBV2; CDR3 DNA: TGTGCCAGCATCGGGACAGGAGTGATCTCTGGAAACACCATATATTTT; CDR3 protein: CASIGTGVISGNTIYF
D gene: -; J gene: TRBJ2-7; clone size: -; V gene: TRBV27; CDR3 DNA: TGTGCCAGCAGTTTAGCAGGCTCCTACGAGCAGTACTTC; CDR3 protein: CASSLAGSYEQYF